The 3 T cell receptor beta chains listed next were all sequenced from one sample in a study of regulatory T cells in long-lasting Graves disease. Building the TCR beta libraries relied on iRepertoire HTBI primers, and CDR3 regions underwent Arm-PCR. TCRdb recomputed calls from the multiplex PCR reads with MiXCR, one row per CDR3 protein. The sample has 450,000 to 600,000 distinct CDR3 sequences; roughly 14% are singletons. Specified time point: newly diagnosed GD, antithyroid drugs for less than 3 months. The TCR library was made from RNA extracted from PBMCs. This same sample was also taken into another study, of T cells in Graves' hyperthyroidism and ophthalmopathy.

This specimen consisted of peripheral blood mononuclear cells (PBMCs), obtained at new diagnosis, from a patient treated with antithyroid drugs. The source is a man in his thirties or forties with Graves disease.

Ten or more counts support this clonotype. V usage is TRBV11-2 and J usage is TRBJ2-3, with 10 bases fitting TRBD2. The germline V gene has CDR1 SGHAT and CDR2 FQNNGV. This CDR3 comprises 16 residues. Trimming cost V 5 bases and J 2 bases; bases outside gene matches: 7. DNA of the CDR3: TGTGCCAGCAGCAGAGGACTAGCGGCTTACACAGATACGCAGTATTTT. It encodes CASSRGLAAYTDTQYF.

In this sample, this clonotype turned up many times. V is TRBV6-1 and J is TRBJ2-1; the D is unclear. The CDR3 is 12 amino acids. Germline CDR1 and CDR2: MNHNS and SASEGT. V was trimmed by 3 bases and J by 8 bases, leaving 8 bases between them. As DNA, the CDR3 is TGTGCCAGCAGTGAGGTCCTGTATGAGCAGTTCTTC. It is translated as CASSEVLYEQFF.

Points on this clonotype: A much bigger clone sits one base away, suggesting this may be a read error. The genes are TRBV7-8 and TRBJ1-4, with TRBD1 identical over 8 bases. CDR1 and CDR2 from the germline V gene are SGHVS and FQNEAQ. The CDR3 is 13 residues long. J gave up 7 bases and V 6 bases, and 4 bases lay outside the gene matches. This chain's CDR3 is CASRGQEAEKLFF. The DNA for the CDR3 is TGTGCCAGCAGGGGACAGGAGGCTGAAAAACTGTTTTTT.